The source of this T cell receptor beta chain is a study of T cells in Graves' hyperthyroidism and ophthalmopathy. The CDR3 totals 11 residues. Trimming cost V 0 bases and J 4 bases, with 4 bases left between them. Germline V gives CDR1 SQVTM, CDR2 ANQGSEA. This clonotype showed up just a few times. Its target is not known. It was RNA transcripts that yielded the amplified TCR beta CDR3 regions. The HTBI primer set was used in a first-round RT-PCR of the TCR CDR3. Each CDR3 protein gets one entry after TCRdb re-called the multiplex PCR reads with MiXCR. The sample has some 800,000 distinct CDR3 sequences, more than 30% seen once; the top ten hold about 9%. The definition of stable Graves' hyperthyroidism was no ophthalmopathy progression within 18 months. Any patient presenting with uncontrolled infection, other autoimmune disease, pregnancy or lactation was left out. Study-wide findings and caveats: Ophthalmopathy cases were set apart from stable hyperthyroidism by a 13 V-J model.

The rearrangement links TRBV29-1 to TRBJ2-7, with D hard to call. This TCR was sampled from a man between 18 and 29 years old with Graves' hyperthyroidism. Sequenced: blood. The CDR3 DNA follows: TGCAGCGTTGAAGAGAAATACGAGCAGTACTTC. Translation gives CSVEEKYEQYF.